This T cell receptor (beta chain) is from a study of T-cell reconstitution after alpha-beta-depleted transplantation in children. Preparing the TCRbeta library involved the use of unique molecular identifiers. TCRdb re-called the PCR reads with MiXCR, one entry per CDR3 protein. The table has about 420,000 distinct CDR3 sequences, 16% seen once. Concerning this clonotype: Antigen: not known.

The CDR3 runs to 12 residues. The germline V and J ends were trimmed by 3 bases and 2 bases, with 2 bases remaining between them. Germline V gene sequence: CDR1 SQVTM, CDR2 ANQGSEA. Study observations and caveats: Newly made T cells mostly supplied T-cell counts and diversity one year after transplant. About two months after transplant, alpha-beta T cells reportedly came from several hundred expanded graft clones.

This TCR derives from a boy younger than two who had a stem cell transplant for Wiskott-Aldrich syndrome, so the T cells may come from the graft donor. The specimen was PBMCs, mostly from graft donor cells, collected 360 days after TCRalphabeta/CD19-depleted stem cell transplant. V usage is TRBV29-1 and J usage is TRBJ2-6; the D is unclear. The chain's CDR3 is CSVEAGANVLTF. CDR3 coding DNA: TGCAGCGTTGAGGCTGGGGCCAACGTCCTGACTTTC.